This entry describes one TCR beta chain. The antigen is unknown. With V trimmed by 6 bases and J by 2 bases, 6 bases remained unmatched. There are 13 residues in the CDR3. CDR1 and CDR2 from the germline V gene are SQVTM and ANQGSEA. The data were obtained in a study of cytomegalovirus exposure and HLA in healthy donors. Broader study findings: Later on, an analysis tied 15,000 to 20,000 TCR beta sequences to HLA alleles at 0.05 false discovery rate.

The PCR contained 60 Vbeta and 13 Jbeta primers. Only in-frame clones appear in the TCRdb table, and some are missing; sequencing was by immunoSEQ multiplex PCR. The table records under 200,000 clones, 75% to 85% of them present only once. V and J are TRBV29-1 and TRBJ1-2; 7 bases fit TRBD1. This clonotype was sampled from a girl aged 2-10 years in good health and CMV-seropositive. Input material: PBMCs. DNA for the CDR3: TGCAGCGTGGCAAGACAGGGCAACTATGGCTACACCTTC. Its protein is CSVARQGNYGYTF.